The rows below give T cell receptor beta chains drawn from one sample of a study of blood T cell repertoires in COVID-19. Clones were sequenced by immunoSEQ multiplex PCR, and TCRdb holds only the in-frame ones, with some missing. In the table there are 200,000 to 250,000 clones, roughly four fifths of which are singletons. The material sequenced was peripheral blood. Receptor source: a man aged 30-40 years who had recovered from COVID-19. Both conserved end residues are part of each CDR3. D genes are given only for firm matches. Some rows have no size entry. The others give once, few or many, or a class for an expanded clone.

size: -; D: -; J: TRBJ2-2; V: TRBV18; CDR3: CASSPRGAGPGELFF; DNA: TGTGCCAGCTCACCACGGGGCGCCGGTCCCGGGGAGCTGTTTTTT
size: -; D: -; J: TRBJ1-2; V: TRBV3-1/TRBV3-2; CDR3: CASSHGSSRGYTF; DNA: TGTGCCAGCAGCCACGGGAGCAGTCGTGGCTACACCTTC
size: -; D: -; J: TRBJ1-1; V: TRBV25-1; CDR3: CASTVNTEAFF; DNA: TGTGCCAGCACAGTGAACACTGAAGCTTTCTTT
size: many; D: -; J: TRBJ2-2; V: TRBV7-6; CDR3: CASSLDAGPNTGELFF; DNA: TGTGCCAGCAGCTTAGACGCGGGGCCGAACACCGGGGAGCTGTTTTTT
size: -; D: -; J: TRBJ2-3; V: TRBV11-2; CDR3: CASSYRAWDTQYF; DNA: TGTGCCAGCAGCTATCGCGCGTGGGATACGCAGTATTTT
size: few; D: -; J: TRBJ2-1; V: TRBV5-4; CDR3: CASSLVQGSYNEQFF; DNA: TGTGCCAGCAGCTTGGTCCAGGGGTCCTACAATGAGCAGTTCTTC
size: -; D: -; J: TRBJ1-4; V: TRBV14; CDR3: CASSHAGTSHEKLFF; DNA: TGTGCCAGCAGCCATGCCGGGACAAGCCATGAAAAACTGTTTTTT
size: -; D: -; J: TRBJ2-3; V: TRBV5-1; CDR3: CASSLGGYTDTQYF; DNA: TGCGCCAGCAGCTTGGGGGGCTACACAGATACGCAGTATTTT
size: -; D: TRBD2; J: TRBJ2-3; V: TRBV7-9; CDR3: CASSSQREVYF; DNA: TGTGCCAGCAGCTCGCAGCGGGAGGTGTATTTT
size: -; D: TRBD1; J: TRBJ2-3; V: TRBV6-5; CDR3: CARGQGVDTQYF; DNA: TGTGCCAGAGGACAGGGGGTAGATACGCAGTATTTT
size: once; D: -; J: TRBJ1-6; V: TRBV28; CDR3: CASSLLASPLHF; DNA: TGTGCCAGCAGTTTATTAGCTTCACCCCTCCACTTT
size: few; D: TRBD1; J: TRBJ1-5; V: TRBV6-2/TRBV6-3; CDR3: CASSRNRGSKPQHF; DNA: TGTGCCAGCAGTCGAAACAGGGGTAGTAAGCCCCAGCATTTT
size: -; D: TRBD2; J: TRBJ2-7; V: TRBV5-3; CDR3: CARSLGLAGGGCPYEQYF; DNA: TGTGCCAGAAGCTTGGGACTAGCGGGGGGCGGGTGCCCCTACGAGCAGTACTTC